This entry concerns a single T cell receptor beta chain. Enrolled through a virtual design, the participants were between 18 and 89 years of age and came from some 25 US areas. Participant-reported clinical history was the basis for cohort assignment. Recovery meant two consecutive negative NP/OP PCR tests, professional clearance, or resolved symptoms. This sample is drawn from a study of blood T cell repertoires in COVID-19. About the study: The analysed material was cDNA or gDNA that came from T cells, B-cell-depleted T cells, or PBMCs.

TCRdb keeps only in-frame clones here, not all; method: immunoSEQ multiplex PCR. The table includes about 320,000 clones, approximately 88% detected once. CDR1 and CDR2 from the germline V gene are SEHNR and FQNEAQ (reference sequence). This CDR3 region has 15 residues. V gave up 5 bases and J gave up 7 bases; unmatched junction bases: 9. This TCR was recovered from a woman aged 18-35 years who had recovered from COVID-19. V gene TRBV7-9 combines with J gene TRBJ1-4; 8 bases match TRBD1. The specimen was PBMCs or T cells enriched from blood (not recorded which). CDR3 loop: CASSHETGEGEKLFF. In DNA, the CDR3 is TGTGCCAGCAGCCACGAGACAGGGGAGGGTGAAAAACTGTTTTTT.